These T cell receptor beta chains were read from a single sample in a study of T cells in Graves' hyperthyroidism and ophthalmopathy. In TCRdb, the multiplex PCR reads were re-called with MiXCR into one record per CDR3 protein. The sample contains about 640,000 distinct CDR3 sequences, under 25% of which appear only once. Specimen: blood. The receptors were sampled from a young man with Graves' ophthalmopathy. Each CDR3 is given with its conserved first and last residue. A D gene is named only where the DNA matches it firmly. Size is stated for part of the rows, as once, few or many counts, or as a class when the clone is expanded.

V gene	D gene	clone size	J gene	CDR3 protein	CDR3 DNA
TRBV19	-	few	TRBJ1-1	CASSMGYGRMNTEAFF	TGTGCCAGTAGTATGGGATATGGCAGGATGAACACTGAAGCTTTCTTT
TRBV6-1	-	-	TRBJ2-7	CASRAGLTRNEQYF	TGTGCCAGCAGGGCGGGGCTGACGAGGAACGAGCAGTACTTC
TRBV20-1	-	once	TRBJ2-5	CSATRAKGTKETQYF	TGCAGTGCCACCCGTGCGAAAGGAACTAAAGAGACCCAGTACTTC
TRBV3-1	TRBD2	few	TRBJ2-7	CASSQESLAGDEQYF	TGTGCCAGCAGCCAAGAATCACTAGCGGGAGACGAGCAGTACTTC
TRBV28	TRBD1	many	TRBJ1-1	CASSSQGELQGIPEAFF	TGTGCCAGCAGCTCGCAGGGGGAACTACAGGGGATCCCTGAAGCTTTCTTT
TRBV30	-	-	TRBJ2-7	CASSQMGRGRYEQYF	TGTGCCAGCAGCCAGATGGGACGGGGTCGGTACGAGCAGTACTTC
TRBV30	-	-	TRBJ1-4	CAWSEHEKLFF	TGTGCCTGGAGTGAGCATGAAAAACTGTTTTTT
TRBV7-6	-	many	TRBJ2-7	CASSLGAGREQYF	TGTGCCAGCAGCTTAGGGGCAGGGAGGGAGCAGTACTTC
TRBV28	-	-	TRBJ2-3	CASSARAGTDAQYF	TGTGCCAGCAGTGCGCGGGCGGGGACAGATGCGCAGTATTTT
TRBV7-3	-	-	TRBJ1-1	CASSLTGTPNTEAFF	TGTGCCAGCAGCTTAACGGGGACACCGAACACTGAAGCTTTCTTT
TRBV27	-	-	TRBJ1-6	CTSSLGRYSPLHF	TGTACCAGCAGTCTAGGGAGATATTCACCCCTCCACTTT
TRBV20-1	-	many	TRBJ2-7	CSARDMAQGWHEQYF	TGCAGTGCTAGAGATATGGCTCAGGGGTGGCACGAGCAGTACTTC
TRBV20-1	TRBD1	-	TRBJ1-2	CSVAFSGTATYPYGYTF	TGCAGTGTTGCTTTTTCCGGGACAGCTACGTATCCGTATGGCTACACCTTC
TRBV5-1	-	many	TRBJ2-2	CASSSVGEVAGELFF	TGCGCCAGCAGTTCGGTGGGAGAAGTTGCCGGGGAGCTGTTTTTT
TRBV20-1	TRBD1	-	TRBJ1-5	CSAPGTGKAQPQHF	TGCAGTGCCCCCGGGACAGGGAAGGCCCAGCCCCAGCATTTT
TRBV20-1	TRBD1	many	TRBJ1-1	CSARKTGLGAFF	TGCAGTGCTAGAAAGACAGGGTTGGGAGCTTTCTTT
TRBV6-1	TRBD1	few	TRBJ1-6	CASNNKGARNSPLHF	TGTGCCAGCAACAACAAGGGGGCGCGAAATTCACCCCTCCACTTT
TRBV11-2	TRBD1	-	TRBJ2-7	CASSLTDRGWSSYEQYF	TGTGCCAGCAGCTTAACTGACAGGGGTTGGAGCTCCTACGAGCAGTACTTC
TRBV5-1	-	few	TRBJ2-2	CASGVAENRDTGELFF	TGCGCCAGCGGGGTCGCGGAAAACAGGGACACCGGGGAGCTGTTTTTT
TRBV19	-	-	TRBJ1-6	CASSSHDNSPLHF	TGTGCCAGTAGTTCACACGATAATTCACCCCTCCACTTT
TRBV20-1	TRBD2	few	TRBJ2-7	CSARDLFATSGSYEQYF	TGCAGTGCTAGAGATCTTTTTGCGACTAGCGGGAGCTACGAGCAGTACTTC
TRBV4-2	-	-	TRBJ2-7	CASSQDESDTDYEQYF	TGTGCCAGCAGCCAAGATGAGTCAGATACTGACTACGAGCAGTACTTC
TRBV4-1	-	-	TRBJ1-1	CACSQGVGLGTEAFF	TGCGCCTGCAGCCAAGGAGTTGGACTTGGCACTGAAGCTTTCTTT
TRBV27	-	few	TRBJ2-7	CASSYTGLGLYEQYF	TGTGCCAGCAGTTATACAGGTCTGGGGCTCTACGAGCAGTACTTC
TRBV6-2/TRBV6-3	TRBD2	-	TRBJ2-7	CASRLAGGSSYEQYF	TGTGCCAGCAGATTAGCGGGGGGGAGCTCCTACGAGCAGTACTTC
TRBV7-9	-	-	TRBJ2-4	CASSLDMWPQYF	TGTGCCAGCAGCCTCGATATGTGGCCTCAGTACTTC
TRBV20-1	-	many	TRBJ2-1	CSAQATRLDEQFF	TGCAGTGCTCAAGCGACTAGGTTAGATGAGCAGTTCTTC
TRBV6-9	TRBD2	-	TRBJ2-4	CASSYGLADLAKNIQYF	TGTGCCAGCAGTTACGGACTAGCGGATCTAGCCAAAAACATTCAGTACTTC
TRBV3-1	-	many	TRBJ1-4	CASSQGESGLFF	TGTGCCAGCAGCCAAGGCGAATCGGGACTGTTTTTT
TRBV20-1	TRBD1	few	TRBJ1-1	CSARVSLGQGASEAFF	TGCAGTGCTAGAGTCTCCCTGGGGCAGGGGGCGTCTGAAGCTTTCTTT
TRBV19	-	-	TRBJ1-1	CASTNVQQENTEAFF	TGTGCCAGTACGAATGTCCAGCAGGAGAACACTGAAGCTTTCTTT
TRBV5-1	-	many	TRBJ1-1	CASSSTTALNTEAFF	TGCGCCAGCAGCTCTACCACAGCCTTGAACACTGAAGCTTTCTTT